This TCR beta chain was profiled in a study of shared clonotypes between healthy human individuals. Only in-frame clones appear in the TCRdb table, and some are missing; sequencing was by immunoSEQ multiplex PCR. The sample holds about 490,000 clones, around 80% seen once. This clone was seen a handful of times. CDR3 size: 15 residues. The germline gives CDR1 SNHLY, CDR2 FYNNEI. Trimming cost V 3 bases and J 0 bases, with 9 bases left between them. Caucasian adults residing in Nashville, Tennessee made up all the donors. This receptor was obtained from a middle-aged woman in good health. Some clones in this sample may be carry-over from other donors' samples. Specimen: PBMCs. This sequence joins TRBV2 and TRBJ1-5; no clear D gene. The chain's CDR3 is CASSDGLLSNQPQHF. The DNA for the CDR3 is TGTGCCAGCAGTGATGGGCTTCTTAGCAATCAGCCCCAGCATTTT.